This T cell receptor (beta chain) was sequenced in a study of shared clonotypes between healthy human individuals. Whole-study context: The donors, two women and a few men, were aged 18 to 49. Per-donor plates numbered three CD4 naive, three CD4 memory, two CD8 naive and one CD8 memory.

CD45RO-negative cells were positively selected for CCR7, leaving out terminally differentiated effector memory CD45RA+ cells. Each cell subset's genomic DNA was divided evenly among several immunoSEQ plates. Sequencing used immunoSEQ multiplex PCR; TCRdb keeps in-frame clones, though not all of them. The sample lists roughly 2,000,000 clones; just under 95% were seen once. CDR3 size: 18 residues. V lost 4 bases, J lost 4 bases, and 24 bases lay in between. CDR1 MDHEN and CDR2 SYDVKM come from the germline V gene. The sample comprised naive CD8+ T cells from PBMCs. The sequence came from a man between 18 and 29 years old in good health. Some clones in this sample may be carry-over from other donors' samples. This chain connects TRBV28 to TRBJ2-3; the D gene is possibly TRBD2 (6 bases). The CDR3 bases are TGTGCCAGCAGTTACCCCGGAAGCTGGGGACTGCAGCCAGATACGCAGTATTTT. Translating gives CASSYPGSWGLQPDTQYF.